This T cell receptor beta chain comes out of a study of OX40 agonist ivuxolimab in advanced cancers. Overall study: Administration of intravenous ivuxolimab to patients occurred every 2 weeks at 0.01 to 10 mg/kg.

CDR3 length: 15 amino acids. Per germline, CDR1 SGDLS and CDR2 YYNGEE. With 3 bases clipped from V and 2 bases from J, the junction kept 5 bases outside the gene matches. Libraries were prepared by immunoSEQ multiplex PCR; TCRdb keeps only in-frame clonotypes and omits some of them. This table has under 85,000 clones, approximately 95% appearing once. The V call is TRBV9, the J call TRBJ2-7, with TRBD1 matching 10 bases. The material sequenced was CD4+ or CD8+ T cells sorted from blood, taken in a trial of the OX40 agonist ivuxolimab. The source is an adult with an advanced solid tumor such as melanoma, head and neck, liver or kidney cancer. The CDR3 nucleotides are TGTGCCAGCAGCGAGACAGGGGGCCCCGCCTACGAGCAGTACTTC. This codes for CASSETGGPAYEQYF.